Listed below are T cell receptor beta chains from one sample, sequenced in a study of T-cell memory formation after mild COVID-19. One entry per CDR3 protein results from TCRdb running MiXCR on the 5' RACE reads. In the table there are approximately 210,000 distinct CDR3 sequences, around 27% of which are singletons. The sequencing sample was made of PBMCs or a T cell subset sorted from them (not recorded which). These receptors originate from an adult woman who had mild COVID-19 (a few samples of this study predate the infection). Cell type and time point are not known. Each CDR3 is given with its conserved first and last residue. A D gene is named only where the DNA matches it firmly. Part of the rows lack a size; the others show once, few, many or a class for expanded clones.

V,length,J,D,size,CDR3,DNA
TRBV25-1,15,TRBJ2-7,TRBD2,-,CASSPRDYGGYEQYF,TGTGCCAGCAGCCCCCGGGACTATGGAGGATACGAGCAGTACTTC
TRBV6-5,16,TRBJ1-1,TRBD1,-,CASSYSPGQGNTEAFF,TGTGCCAGCAGTTACTCGCCGGGACAGGGGAACACTGAAGCTTTCTTT
TRBV27,14,TRBJ2-5,TRBD2,-,CASSFGTSGPPQYF,TGTGCCAGCAGTTTCGGGACTAGCGGACCCCCCCAGTACTTC
TRBV9,15,TRBJ2-2,-,few,CASSAEPQFTGELFF,TGTGCCAGCAGTGCAGAGCCGCAATTCACCGGGGAGCTGTTTTTT
TRBV6-5,15,TRBJ1-1,-,-,CASSPEGGINTEAFF,TGTGCCAGCAGCCCCGAGGGGGGGATCAACACTGAAGCTTTCTTT
TRBV29-1,13,TRBJ2-1,TRBD1,-,CSVDRGQNNEQFF,TGCAGCGTTGACAGGGGGCAAAACAATGAGCAGTTCTTC
TRBV7-9,18,TRBJ2-3,TRBD1,few,CASSSDRVVDWRTDTQYF,TGTGCCAGCAGCTCGGACAGGGTTGTGGACTGGCGCACAGATACGCAGTATTTT
TRBV7-6,14,TRBJ2-1,TRBD2,few,CASSLGLAGNEQFF,TGTGCCAGCAGCTTAGGCCTAGCGGGAAATGAGCAGTTCTTC
TRBV2,18,TRBJ2-5,TRBD2,-,CAAGEGSGGNPYQETQYF,TGTGCGGCCGGTGAGGGGAGCGGGGGTAACCCGTACCAAGAGACCCAGTACTTC
TRBV12-3/TRBV12-4,15,TRBJ2-2,-,few,CASRMQGTNTGELFF,TGTGCCAGCAGGATGCAGGGTACGAACACCGGGGAGCTGTTTTTT
TRBV4-3,17,TRBJ1-1,-,-,CASSHVGGGGYPFQAFF,TGCGCCAGCAGCCATGTCGGCGGTGGGGGGTACCCCTTTCAAGCTTTCTTT
TRBV7-2,15,TRBJ2-5,-,many,CASSLVPVPQETQYF,TGTGCCAGCAGCTTAGTGCCGGTACCCCAAGAGACCCAGTACTTC
TRBV5-1,16,TRBJ1-2,-,-,CASSLEQGSFMYGYTF,TGCGCCAGCAGCTTGGAGCAGGGTAGCTTCATGTATGGCTACACCTTC
TRBV7-3,13,TRBJ2-1,-,once,CASSSDRYNEQFF,TGTGCCAGCAGTTCCGACAGGTACAATGAGCAGTTCTTC
TRBV20-1,13,TRBJ2-3,-,-,CSGYLAFTDTQYF,TGCAGTGGATATCTAGCGTTCACAGATACGCAGTATTTT
TRBV7-8,18,TRBJ2-3,TRBD2,-,CASSPAPGLAPNRDTQYF,TGTGCCAGCAGCCCCGCTCCGGGACTAGCGCCCAACAGAGATACGCAGTATTTT
TRBV19,15,TRBJ1-5,TRBD1,-,CASSIGQGGVQPQHF,TGTGCCAGTAGTATAGGACAGGGGGGCGTTCAGCCCCAGCATTTT
TRBV4-1,16,TRBJ1-1,-,-,CASSSRTGQQNTEAFF,TGCGCCAGCAGCAGCAGGACTGGGCAGCAGAACACTGAAGCTTTCTTT
TRBV2,13,TRBJ2-5,-,-,CASSELLRETQYF,TGTGCCAGCAGTGAACTGTTAAGAGAGACCCAGTACTTC
TRBV5-1,16,TRBJ2-7,-,-,CASSLAWTADSYEQYF,TGCGCCAGCAGCTTGGCCTGGACCGCCGACTCCTACGAGCAGTACTTC
TRBV7-9,13,TRBJ2-3,-,-,CASRGGGTDTQYF,TGTGCCAGTCGCGGGGGCGGCACAGATACGCAGTATTTT
TRBV19,15,TRBJ1-2,-,-,CASTMGGLSNYGYTF,TGTGCCAGTACCATGGGGGGACTTTCTAACTATGGCTACACCTTC
TRBV6-6,16,TRBJ2-3,TRBD2,few,CASSYGLAASTDTQYF,TGTGCCAGCAGTTACGGACTAGCGGCTAGCACAGATACGCAGTATTTT
TRBV5-1,15,TRBJ2-1,-,few,CASSLSQGNVNEQFF,TGCGCCAGCAGCTTGTCACAGGGAAACGTCAATGAGCAGTTCTTC
TRBV6-6,14,TRBJ2-1,-,few,CASSPQGRRNEQFF,TGTGCCAGCAGTCCCCAGGGCCGTAGAAATGAGCAGTTCTTC
TRBV20-1,13,TRBJ2-5,-,-,CSARAVGPETQYF,TGCAGTGCTAGAGCAGTGGGGCCGGAGACCCAGTACTTC
TRBV6-1,13,TRBJ2-5,-,few,CASRAGIVETQYF,TGTGCCAGCAGGGCAGGGATTGTCGAGACCCAGTACTTC
TRBV12-3/TRBV12-4,13,TRBJ2-7,-,-,CASSSTGIGEQYF,TGTGCCAGCAGTTCAACAGGGATCGGCGAGCAGTACTTC
TRBV12-3/TRBV12-4,12,TRBJ2-7,-,once,CASSLRNGEQYF,TGTGCCAGCAGTCTCCGCAATGGCGAGCAGTACTTC
TRBV7-8,16,TRBJ2-1,-,-,CASSLWEIRSYNEQFF,TGTGCCAGCAGCCTATGGGAAATCCGGTCCTACAATGAGCAGTTCTTC
TRBV3-1,15,TRBJ1-2,-,few,CASSQDVGGAGGYTF,TGTGCCAGCAGCCAAGATGTTGGAGGGGCTGGCGGCTACACCTTC
TRBV3-1,14,TRBJ2-1,-,few,CASSQVLVNNEQFF,TGTGCCAGCAGCCAAGTTTTAGTTAACAATGAGCAGTTCTTC
TRBV30,12,TRBJ2-1,-,-,CAWITAGTEQFF,TGTGCCTGGATAACGGCGGGGACTGAGCAGTTCTTC
TRBV12-3/TRBV12-4,13,TRBJ2-1,-,-,CASSSYGSGEQFF,TGTGCCAGCAGTTCTTACGGGTCTGGGGAGCAGTTCTTC
TRBV3-1,14,TRBJ2-7,TRBD1,-,CASSRRDREDEQYF,TGTGCCAGTAGCCGGCGGGACAGGGAGGACGAGCAGTACTTC
TRBV2,14,TRBJ2-4,-,-,CASKSQAVKNIQYF,TGTGCCAGCAAATCCCAGGCAGTCAAAAACATTCAGTACTTC
TRBV5-1,15,TRBJ2-1,TRBD2,-,CASSPTSGGFDEQFF,TGCGCCAGCAGCCCGACTAGCGGGGGGTTCGATGAGCAGTTCTTC
TRBV4-1,15,TRBJ2-7,-,-,CASSQASDSYYEQYF,TGCGCCAGCAGCCAAGCGAGTGACAGTTACTACGAGCAGTACTTC
TRBV6-6,13,TRBJ2-7,TRBD2,-,CALGGLGQYEQYF,TGTGCTTTGGGGGGACTAGGGCAATACGAGCAGTACTTC
TRBV4-2,16,TRBJ1-1,-,-,CASSQERLGLNTEAFF,TGTGCCAGCAGCCAAGAGAGGCTGGGATTGAACACTGAAGCTTTCTTT
TRBV12-3/TRBV12-4,15,TRBJ2-7,-,many,CASSSRQGPSYEQYF,TGTGCCAGCAGTTCCCGGCAGGGTCCATCCTACGAGCAGTACTTC